This T cell receptor (beta chain) was identified during a study of regulatory dendritic cells for organ transplantation. Study outcomes and limitations: Regulatory dendritic cells appeared to expand memory CD8+ clones less than mature ones. Alloreactive memory CD8+ T cell pools varied considerably between individuals.

Deletions cut 1 base from V and 0 bases from J, with 20 bases between. Germline lookup yields CDR1 SGHVS and CDR2 FQNEAQ. The CDR3 extends over 19 amino acids. The protocol was immunoSEQ multiplex PCR, while the TCRdb copy is restricted to in-frame clones and leaves out a portion. The sample lists fewer than 6,000 clones, 65% to 75% occurring once. CFSE-labeled sorted T cells met regulatory or mature dendritic cells for over 4 days. On this clone: What it recognizes is unknown.

The origin of this receptor is a human donor in good health. The chain is built from TRBV7-8 and TRBJ2-3; tentatively, D is TRBD1 (6 bases). Sequencing was carried out using memory CD8+ T cells from blood cultured with regulatory dendritic cells. Indicated subset: CD45RO+ memory T cells. The CDR3 bases are TGTGCCAGCAGCTTAGTCCCGGACAGACCGGATACTAGCACAGATACGCAGTATTTT. It yields the protein CASSLVPDRPDTSTDTQYF.